These 16 T cell receptor beta chains were all obtained from the same sample, sequenced in a study of cytotoxic CD8 clonotypes in ibrutinib-treated CLL listed by TCRdb under 2021. According to the study, the label for this sample's time point signals: progressive disease on ibrutinib. Libraries were constructed by the immunoSEQ multiplex PCR assay. Drawn from immuneACCESS, this table holds only the in-frame rearrangements with V and J called that TCRdb kept. Clones are partly lost; checked studies trace under half to an unresolved V gene and leave the rest unexplained. This sample is represented by approximately 280,000 clones; 65% to 85% of them were singletons. About 5.3% of the sample is held by the ten biggest clonotypes. Here the sequenced sample was PBMCs, taken at disease progression, from a patient treated with ibrutinib. All receptors derive from a human donor with chronic lymphocytic leukemia.

A few counts support this clone. The genes are TRBV2 and TRBJ2-7; 10 nucleotides agree with TRBD1. This CDR3 is 13 amino acids long. Germline assignment: CDR1 SNHLY and CDR2 FYNNEI. Trimming at V came to 7 bases and at J to 4 bases, leaving 4 bases not matched to a gene. CDR3 sequence reads: CASTDRGRYEQYF. The DNA of the CDR3 is TGTGCCAGCACTGACAGGGGGCGGTACGAGCAGTACTTC.

CDR3 in amino acids: CASSPTTTGAGYEQYF. The DNA for the CDR3 is TGTGCCAGCAGCCCCACCACGACAGGGGCAGGCTACGAGCAGTACTTC. J is TRBJ2-7 and V is TRBV7-9; TRBD1 agrees at 8 bases. The CDR3 consists of 16 residues. The J segment lost 3 bases and the V segment lost 5 bases, leaving 12 bases of the junction unmatched. Germline values: CDR1 SEHNR, CDR2 FQNEAQ (reference sequence).

The chain recombines TRBV28 with TRBJ2-4, with TRBD2 matching over 13 bases. J lost 10 bases, V lost 6 bases, and 6 bases had no gene match. The germline V gene encodes CDR1 MDHEN and CDR2 SYDVKM. This CDR3 region has 14 residues. In DNA, the CDR3 is TGTGCCAGCAGGGAACTAGCGGGAGGGGGTATTCAGTACTTC. Translation gives CASRELAGGGIQYF. The whole variable domain, filled in from reference TRBV28 and TRBJ2-4, reads DVKVTQSSRYLVKRTGEKVFLECVQDMDHENMFWYRQDPGLGLRLIYFSYDVKMKEKGDIPEGYSVSREKKERFSLILESASTNQTSMYLCASRELAGGGIQYFGAGTRLSVL.

The chain joins TRBV28 to TRBJ2-5; TRBD2 matches 9 bases. The V and J ends lost 4 bases and 3 bases, in that order; junction bases with no gene match: 3. This CDR3 spans 14 amino acids. The germline gives CDR1 MDHEN, CDR2 SYDVKM. The CDR3: CASSWLAGKETQYF. Written as DNA, the CDR3 is TGTGCCAGCAGTTGGCTAGCGGGAAAAGAGACCCAGTACTTC.

V and J are TRBV7-9 and TRBJ1-1, with D possibly matching TRBD1 (6 bases). Trimming stripped 4 bases from V and 8 bases from J, with 14 bases between. The germline V gene has CDR1 SEHNR and CDR2 FQNEAQ (reference sequence). The CDR3 is 13 amino acids. The CDR3 DNA follows: TGTGCCAGCAGCTCCCGCAGGGGCCACGAAGCTTTCTTT. Translation: CASSSRRGHEAFF.

This clone was seen once. The V call is TRBV5-6, the J call TRBJ1-6; the D is unclear. Germline V gives CDR1 SGHDT, CDR2 YYEEEE. This CDR3 is built from 15 residues. With 0 bases removed from V and 8 bases from J, the gap between germline ends came to 12 bases. The CDR3: CASSLAVAADSPLHF. The CDR3 DNA reads as TGTGCCAGCAGCTTGGCGGTTGCGGCGGATTCACCCCTCCACTTT.

This chain uses TRBV14 with TRBJ2-2; D may correspond to TRBD1 or TRBD2 (5 bases each). The V and J ends lost 4 bases and 9 bases respectively, with 15 bases between them. Germline CDR1 SGHDN, CDR2 FVKESK. This CDR3 spans 14 amino acids. CDR3 DNA sequence: TGTGCCAGCAGCCCGGGACCCCTTGCCCGGGAGCTGTTTTTT. Translation gives CASSPGPLARELFF.

This clone was counted once. V is TRBV23-1 and J is TRBJ2-7, with 9 bases matching TRBD1. TRBV23-1 is an open reading frame whose function is uncertain. Trimming at V came to 4 bases and at J to 3 bases, leaving 10 bases not matched to a gene. The CDR3 spans 16 residues. CDR3 loop: CASSRDAGTGHYEQYF. For the CDR3, the DNA is TGCGCCAGCAGTCGCGATGCCGGGACAGGGCACTACGAGCAGTACTTC.

The chain uses TRBV6-6 and TRBJ1-5; a possible D gene is TRBD1 (5 bases). The CDR3 is made up of 12 amino acids. Trimming took 6 bases from V and 6 from J, leaving 9 bases between them. Germline loops: CDR1 MNHNY, CDR2 SVGAGI (reference sequence). The CDR3 region has the DNA TGTGCCAGCAGATACCAGGGTCAGCCCCAGCATTTT. Its protein is CASRYQGQPQHF.

The count of this clone is one. This chain uses TRBV2 with TRBJ1-1; D gene uncertain. The germline CDR1 and CDR2 sequences are SNHLY and FYNNEI. The CDR3 extends over 12 amino acids. V lost 8 bases, J lost 10 bases, and 17 bases lay in between. The CDR3 is CASYDREVRAFF. The CDR3 DNA sequence: TGTGCCAGCTACGATCGGGAAGTTCGAGCTTTCTTT.

This clone was seen a single time. The V call is TRBV27, the J call TRBJ2-7; 7 positions match TRBD2. Germline CDR1 reads MNHEY; CDR2 reads SMNVEV (reference sequence). The V and J ends lost 8 bases and 6 bases, in that order; junction bases with no gene match: 4. The CDR3 is 11 residues long. This CDR3 reads CASGRASEQYF. CDR3 in DNA: TGTGCCAGCGGGAGGGCATCCGAGCAGTACTTC.

The chain uses TRBV27 and TRBJ2-4, with D perhaps TRBD1 or TRBD2 (5 bases each). Germline V gene lookup returns CDR1 MNHEY and CDR2 SMNVEV (reference sequence). CDR3 length equals 15 residues. V was shortened by 6 bases and J by 3 bases, with 15 bases between the two germline ends. CDR3 DNA: TGTGCCAGCAGCCCTACCGGGGCCCTCAAAAACATTCAGTACTTC. Translation: CASSPTGALKNIQYF.

The rearrangement uses TRBV19 and TRBJ2-3; the match to TRBD2 covers 9 bases. CDR1 is LNHDA and CDR2 is SQIVND in the germline V gene (reference sequence). J lost 4 bases, V lost 3 bases, and 8 bases had no gene match. CDR3 length equals 16 residues. CDR3 nucleotides: TGTGCCAGTAGTATTGTGTTAGCGGGAGTCGCAGATACGCAGTATTTT. Encoded protein: CASSIVLAGVADTQYF.

This clone was seen a few times. The chain has TRBV20-1 and TRBJ2-7; no reliable D call. This CDR3 comprises 9 residues. Germline V gene sequence: CDR1 DFQATT, CDR2 SNEGSKA (reference sequence). With 3 bases removed from V and 5 bases from J, the gap between germline ends came to 2 bases. The CDR3 sequence is CSASHEQYF. The CDR3 DNA sequence: TGCAGTGCTAGTCACGAGCAGTACTTC.

CDR3 loop: CASSHLGLAGGETQYF. In nucleotides, the CDR3 is TGTGCCAGCAGCCACTTGGGGCTAGCGGGAGGGGAGACCCAGTACTTC. The genes are TRBV14 and TRBJ2-5; 12 bases agree with TRBD2. The CDR3 loop spans 16 amino acids. J was trimmed by 5 bases and V by 3 bases; bases with no gene match: 7. Looked up from germline, CDR1 is SGHDN and CDR2 is FVKESK. Full variable domain (rest looked up from reference TRBV14 and TRBJ2-5): EAGVTQFPSHSVIEKGQTVTLRCDPISGHDNLYWYRRVMGKEIKFLLHFVKESKQDESGMPNNRFLAERTGGTYSTLKVQPAELEDSGVYFCASSHLGLAGGETQYFGPGTRLLVL.

This rearrangement joins TRBV5-1 to TRBJ2-7; 7 positions match TRBD2. The CDR3 consists of 17 residues. CDR1 is SGHRS, CDR2 YFSETQ, per germline. Trimming cost V 7 bases and J 0 bases; bases outside gene matches: 16. For the CDR3, the DNA is TGCGCCAGCGGTCTCTTAGCGGGTTTTTCAAGCTCCTACGAGCAGTACTTC. This gives the protein CASGLLAGFSSSYEQYF.